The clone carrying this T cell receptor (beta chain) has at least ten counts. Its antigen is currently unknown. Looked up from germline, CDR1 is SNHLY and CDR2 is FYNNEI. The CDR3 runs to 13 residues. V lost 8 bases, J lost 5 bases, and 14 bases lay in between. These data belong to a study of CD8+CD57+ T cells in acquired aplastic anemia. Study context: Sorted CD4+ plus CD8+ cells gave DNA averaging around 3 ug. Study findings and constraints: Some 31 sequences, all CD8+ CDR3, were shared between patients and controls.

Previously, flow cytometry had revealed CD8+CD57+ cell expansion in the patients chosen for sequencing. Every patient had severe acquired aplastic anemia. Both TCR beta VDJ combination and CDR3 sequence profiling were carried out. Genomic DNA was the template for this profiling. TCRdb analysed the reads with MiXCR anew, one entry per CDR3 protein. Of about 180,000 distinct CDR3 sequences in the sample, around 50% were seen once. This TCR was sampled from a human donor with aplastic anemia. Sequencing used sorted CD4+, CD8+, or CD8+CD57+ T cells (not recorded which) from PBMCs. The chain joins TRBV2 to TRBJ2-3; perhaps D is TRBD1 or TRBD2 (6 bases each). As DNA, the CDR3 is TGTGCCAGCTTTCGGGGGCTGAGAGATACGCAGTATTTT. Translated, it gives CASFRGLRDTQYF. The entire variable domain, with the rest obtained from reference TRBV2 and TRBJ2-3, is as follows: EPEVTQTPSHQVTQMGQEVILRCVPISNHLYFYWYRQILGQKVEFLVSFYNNEISEKSEIFDDQFSVERPDGSNFTLKIRSTKLEDSAMYFCASFRGLRDTQYFGPGTRLTVL.